A selection of T cell receptor beta chains follows, all from one sample in a study of cytomegalovirus exposure and HLA in healthy donors. Using immunoSEQ multiplex PCR, the repertoire was profiled, and TCRdb retains in-frame clones only, with some absent. The sample yields about 190,000 clones, 75% to 90% seen once. Specimen: PBMCs. The receptors shown here come from a man in his thirties or forties in good health and CMV-seronegative. CDR3s include the opening cysteine and the closing phenylalanine or tryptophan. Each record gives: CDR3 protein, J gene, D gene, clone size, V gene. D genes are given only for firm matches. Clone size appears in some rows only: once, few, many, or a class for an expanded clone.

CDR3aa: CASSPAGQSYGYTF
j_gene: TRBJ1-2
d_gene: TRBD1
abundance: NA
v_gene: TRBV7-8

CDR3aa: CASSWDRRNTEAFF
j_gene: TRBJ1-1
d_gene: TRBD1
abundance: NA
v_gene: TRBV5-6

CDR3aa: CASSPTSGRAWFYEQYF
j_gene: TRBJ2-7
d_gene: TRBD2
abundance: NA
v_gene: TRBV5-1

CDR3aa: CASSPGRGANEKLFF
j_gene: TRBJ1-4
d_gene: NA
abundance: once
v_gene: TRBV28

CDR3aa: CASSRDTQYF
j_gene: TRBJ2-3
d_gene: NA
abundance: NA
v_gene: TRBV25-1

CDR3aa: CASSVVELAVGTDTQYF
j_gene: TRBJ2-3
d_gene: TRBD2
abundance: NA
v_gene: TRBV9

CDR3aa: CASSLAGPPYYNEQFF
j_gene: TRBJ2-1
d_gene: NA
abundance: NA
v_gene: TRBV27

CDR3aa: CASRRPGQGEPGNTEAFF
j_gene: TRBJ1-1
d_gene: TRBD1
abundance: NA
v_gene: TRBV11-2

CDR3aa: CASSYRQGGSEKLFF
j_gene: TRBJ1-4
d_gene: TRBD1
abundance: NA
v_gene: TRBV11-2

CDR3aa: CAISGQGTGGRYEQYF
j_gene: TRBJ2-7
d_gene: TRBD1
abundance: once
v_gene: TRBV10-3

CDR3aa: CASSPRGSYEQYF
j_gene: TRBJ2-7
d_gene: NA
abundance: few
v_gene: TRBV7-9

CDR3aa: CASSPAGDEQFF
j_gene: TRBJ2-1
d_gene: NA
abundance: NA
v_gene: TRBV27